The following is a T cell receptor (beta chain) sequence with its context. Its antigen is unidentified. Only in-frame clones appear in the TCRdb table, and some are missing; sequencing was by immunoSEQ multiplex PCR. The sample consists of 20,000 to 25,000 clones, approximately 68% of them appearing once. Before the COVID-19 pandemic, during about 2010-2018, CD4+ T cells were taken from unexposed donors. CD4+ T cells were isolated from the cells after about ten days of culture. Between the trimmed V and J ends, which lost 4 bases and 0 bases, there was a span of 5 bases. This CDR3 is 14 amino acids long. Looked up from germline, CDR1 is SGHRS and CDR2 is YFSETQ. This sample stems from a study of CD4 T cells in relation to SARS-CoV-2 and coronaviruses.

V is TRBV5-1 and J is TRBJ1-6; D call uncertain. Material for sequencing was CD4+ T cells from PBMCs, cultured in vitro. The origin of this receptor is a human donor in good health. CDR3 DNA: TGCGCCAGCAGCGAGAGCTCCTATAATTCACCCCTCCACTTT. This encodes CASSESSYNSPLHF.